Listed here is a single TCR beta chain. The CDR3 contains 12 residues. Looked up from germline, CDR1 is SGHAT and CDR2 is FQNNGV. V was trimmed by 5 bases and J by 2 bases, leaving 5 bases between them. The data are from a study of beta chain features in type 1 diabetes. The overall study: In age, gender and cell yields, patients were similar to healthy donors. Sorted cells numbering some 110 million were examined across all samples.

Expressed TCRB transcripts were sequenced because the entire RNA isolate underwent reverse transcription. Regulatory, naive and central memory T cell samples averaged approximately 3.5 million reads. TCRdb's copy holds only in-frame clones and misses some; the assay was immunoSEQ multiplex PCR. The table includes roughly 380,000 clones, roughly a fifth detected once. The rearrangement uses TRBV11-2 and TRBJ2-3; D gene unclear. The receptor was isolated from a woman aged 18-30 years in good health. Sequenced: naive CD4+ T cells from blood. Written as DNA, the CDR3 is TGTGCCAGCAGCCCCCACACAGATACGCAGTATTTT. It is translated as CASSPHTDTQYF.